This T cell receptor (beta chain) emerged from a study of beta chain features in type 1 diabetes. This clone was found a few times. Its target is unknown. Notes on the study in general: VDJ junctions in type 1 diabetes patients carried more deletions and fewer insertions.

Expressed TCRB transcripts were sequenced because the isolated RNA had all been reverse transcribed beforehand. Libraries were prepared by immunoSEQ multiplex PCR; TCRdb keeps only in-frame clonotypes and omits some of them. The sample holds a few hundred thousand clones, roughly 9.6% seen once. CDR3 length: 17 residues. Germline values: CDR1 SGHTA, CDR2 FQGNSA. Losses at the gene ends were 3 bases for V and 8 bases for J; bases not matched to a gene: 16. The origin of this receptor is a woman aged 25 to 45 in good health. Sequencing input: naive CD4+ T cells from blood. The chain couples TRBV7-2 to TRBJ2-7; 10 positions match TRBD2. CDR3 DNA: TGTGCCAGCAGCTTGATGTCAGGGTCCAGCGGGAGGGCCCAGCAGTACTTC. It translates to CASSLMSGSSGRAQQYF.